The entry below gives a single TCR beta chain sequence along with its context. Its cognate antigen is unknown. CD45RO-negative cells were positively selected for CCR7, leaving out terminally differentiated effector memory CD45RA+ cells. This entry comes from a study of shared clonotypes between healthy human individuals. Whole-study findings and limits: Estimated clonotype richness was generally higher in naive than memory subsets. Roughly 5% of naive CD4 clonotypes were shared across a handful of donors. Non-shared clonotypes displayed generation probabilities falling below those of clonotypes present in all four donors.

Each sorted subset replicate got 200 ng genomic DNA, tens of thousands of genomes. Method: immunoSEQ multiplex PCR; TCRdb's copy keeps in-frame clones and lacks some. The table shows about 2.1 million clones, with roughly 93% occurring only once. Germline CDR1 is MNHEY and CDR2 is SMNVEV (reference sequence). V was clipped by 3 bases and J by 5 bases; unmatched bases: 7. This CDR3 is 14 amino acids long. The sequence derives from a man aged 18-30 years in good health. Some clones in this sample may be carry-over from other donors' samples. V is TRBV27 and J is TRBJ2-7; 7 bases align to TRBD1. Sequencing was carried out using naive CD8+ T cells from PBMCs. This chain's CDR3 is CASSFQPGGHEQYF. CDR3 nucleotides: TGTGCCAGCAGTTTTCAGCCAGGGGGTCACGAGCAGTACTTC.